This TCR beta chain originates from a study of blood T cell repertoires in COVID-19. The data were produced by immunoSEQ multiplex PCR, yet TCRdb's version contains in-frame clones alone and is incomplete. The table records fewer than 60,000 clones, approximately 82% of them present only once. Germline trimming cut 2 bases from V and 1 base from J; bases unmatched to any gene: 8. Germline CDR1 reads MNHEY; CDR2 reads SVGEGT. The CDR3 has 18 amino acids. V and J are TRBV6-2 or TRBV6-3 and TRBJ2-6, with 7 bases aligning to TRBD1. The clonotype was recovered from a human donor in a cohort sampled during active COVID-19. Sequenced sample: peripheral blood. CDR3 DNA: TGTGCCAGCAGTTACCGACAGGGAACAGTATCTGGGGCCAACGTCCTGACTTTC. Translation gives CASSYRQGTVSGANVLTF.